The clone carrying this T cell receptor (beta chain) was found a few times. Its target is not known. The data originate from a study of blood T cells in healthy people across ages. PCR was performed a second time for about 6 to 12 cycles using a sample-barcoded 5' primer and a J-beta primer mix. A template-switch adaptor containing 12 random nucleotides labeled each cDNA molecule. Using its own MiXCR run on the 5' RACE reads, TCRdb lists one record per CDR3 protein. The sample contains about 1.6 million distinct CDR3 sequences, almost 35% of which appear only once. Per sample, at least 5.5 micrograms of total RNA were extracted. General study findings and limits: In long-lived donors, naive CD4+ cell counts and diversity exceeded those of aged donors. Percentage of naive T cells showed a strong correlation with TCR beta diversity.

The sequence was obtained from a woman younger than 45 in good health. Sequencing was performed on blood.

CDR3 protein: CSAPRGGLGSPLHF. CDR3 nucleotides: TGCAGTGCTCCCCGCGGGGGGCTGGGTTCACCCCTCCACTTT. J is TRBJ1-6 and V is TRBV20-1, with a tentative D call TRBD1 (6 bases). CDR1 is DFQATT, CDR2 SNEGSKA, per germline (reference sequence). The CDR3 contains 14 residues. Trimming cost V 5 bases and J 9 bases, with 17 bases left between them.